A single sample gave rise to the 30 T cell receptor beta chains below, sequenced in a study of sequential checkpoint blockade in melanoma. The method was immunoSEQ multiplex PCR; TCRdb's version includes in-frame clones alone and lacks a portion of them. The data contain about 17,000 clones, 65% to 80% of them singletons. Treatment described: randomized to nivolumab then ipilimumab (arm A) or the reverse (arm B). The starting material was CD8+ T cells sorted from blood (inferred from file names), obtained from a patient given nivolumab and ipilimumab in sequence. These TCRs come from a human donor with melanoma.

In its sample, this clone was seen a few times. The chain carries TRBV5-3 and TRBJ2-7, with 13 bases identical to TRBD2. TRBV5-3 is identified as an open reading frame with a role that is uncertain. V lost 8 bases to trimming and J lost 5 bases; unmatched junction nucleotides: 10. This CDR3 is 15 amino acids long. The CDR3 DNA follows: TGTGCCAGCGGTACTAGCGGGGGGGCGATGGACGAGCAGTACTTC. Protein sequence: CASGTSGGAMDEQYF.

This chain uses TRBV16 with TRBJ2-5, with TRBD1 matching over 10 bases. V trimming: 5 bases; J trimming: 5 bases; junction bases outside the gene matches: 5. This CDR3 is built from 14 residues. Germline V gives CDR1 KGHSY, CDR2 FQNENV. CDR3 nucleotide sequence: TGTGCCAGCAGCGGACAGGGGGATTCGGAGACCCAGTACTTC. Its translation is CASSGQGDSETQYF. Full variable domain (missing parts from reference TRBV16 and TRBJ2-5): GEEVAQTPKHLVRGEGQKAKLYCAPIKGHSYVFWYQQVLKNEFKFLISFQNENVFDETGMPKERFSAKCLPNSPCSLEIQATKLEDSAVYFCASSGQGDSETQYFGPGTRLLVL.

The J gene is TRBJ1-6, the V gene TRBV28; D is ambiguous. CDR3 length: 15 amino acids. With 1 base removed from V and 7 bases from J, the gap between germline ends came to 11 bases. Germline CDR1 is MDHEN and CDR2 is SYDVKM. The CDR3 loop reads CASSLYGGSNSPLHF. The CDR3 DNA follows: TGTGCCAGCAGTTTATACGGTGGGAGCAATTCACCCCTCCACTTT.

The chain employs TRBV7-3 and TRBJ2-1; no clear D. Germline values: CDR1 SGHTA, CDR2 FQGTGA. The length of the CDR3 is 13 residues. The V and J ends lost 5 bases and 5 bases respectively, with 10 bases between them. DNA of the CDR3: TGTGCCAGCAGCCTCCCCCCCGACAATGAGCAGTTCTTC. Translated, it gives CASSLPPDNEQFF.

A note on this clone: This sample includes further DNA sequences coding for the same CDR3. The chain has TRBV7-3 and TRBJ2-3; TRBD2 aligns across 7 bases. Germline V gene lookup returns CDR1 SGHTA and CDR2 FQGTGA. After removal of 4 bases from V and 3 bases from J, the junction contained 7 bases not matched to a gene. This CDR3 has 15 amino acids. The CDR3 DNA reads TGTGCCAGCAGCTCCACTGGCGGGGGTACAGATACGCAGTATTTT. It is translated as CASSSTGGGTDTQYF.

The chain uses TRBV7-9 and TRBJ2-1; the match to TRBD1 covers 9 bases. The length of the CDR3 is 15 residues. V shed 5 bases and J 1 base; nucleotides not matched to a gene: 3. CDR1 and CDR2 from the germline V gene are SEHNR and FQNEAQ (reference sequence). CDR3 DNA sequence: TGTGCCAGCAGCCATGGGACAGGGTCCTACAATGAGCAGTTCTTC. Amino acid sequence: CASSHGTGSYNEQFF.

Points on this clone: The same CDR3 arises from other DNA sequences in this sample as well. The chain has TRBV7-6 and TRBJ1-6, with TRBD1 identical over 7 bases. CDR3 length: 17 residues. Per the germline V gene, CDR1 is SGHVS and CDR2 is FNYEAQ. V shed 4 bases and J 10 bases; nucleotides not matched to a gene: 16. CDR3 DNA sequence: TGTGCCAGCAGCTCGGGGCCTCCGGGACAGCGATCCTCACCCCTCCACTTT. It yields the protein CASSSGPPGQRSSPLHF.

The chain couples TRBV6-5 to TRBJ1-1; no reliable D call. V was clipped by 6 bases and J by 4 bases, with 15 bases between them. This CDR3 is built from 14 residues. The germline V gene has CDR1 MNHEY and CDR2 SVGAGI. CDR3 nucleotide sequence: TGTGCCAGCAGCCCAATGGCCACCACCACTGAAGCTTTCTTT. It encodes CASSPMATTTEAFF.

This chain uses TRBV6-1 with TRBJ2-7, with D perhaps matching TRBD2 (6 bases). CDR3 length: 14 residues. Germline CDR1 and CDR2: MNHNS and SASEGT. Between the trimmed V and J ends, which lost 5 bases and 6 bases, there was a span of 17 bases. The CDR3 is CASSLLGGDLEQYF. For the CDR3, the DNA is TGTGCCAGCAGTCTCCTCGGGGGTGATCTCGAGCAGTACTTC.

The chain combines TRBV9 with TRBJ2-5, with TRBD2 identical over 7 bases. Germline CDR1 reads SGDLS; CDR2 reads YYNGEE. The CDR3 totals 14 residues. Trimming at V came to 0 bases and at J to 5 bases, leaving 4 bases not matched to a gene. CDR3 residues: CASSVGAGKETQYF. The CDR3 nucleotides are TGTGCCAGCAGCGTAGGAGCGGGGAAGGAGACCCAGTACTTC. The full variable domain, with the rest looked up from reference TRBV9 and TRBJ2-5, is DSGVTQTPKHLITATGQRVTLRCSPRSGDLSVYWYQQSLDQGLQFLIQYYNGEERAKGNILERFSAQQFPDLHSELNLSSLELGDSALYFCASSVGAGKETQYFGPGTRLLVL.

The chain combines TRBV7-2 with TRBJ2-3, with TRBD1 matching over 7 bases. V was clipped by 1 base and J by 6 bases; unmatched bases: 1. Germline assignment: CDR1 SGHTA and CDR2 FQGNSA. The CDR3 loop spans 13 amino acids. In nucleotides, the CDR3 is TGTGCCAGCAGCTTAGTAGGGGGCGATACGCAGTATTTT. Translation gives CASSLVGGDTQYF.

This chain links TRBV4-3 with TRBJ2-2; tentative D call: TRBD2 (6 bases). The CDR3 sequence is 14 residues long. Germline V gene sequence: CDR1 LGHNA, CDR2 YSLEER. The V end lost 4 bases, the J end lost 4 bases, and 10 bases lay between the germline ends. CDR3 sequence: CASSPGLFTGELFF. The CDR3 nucleotides read TGCGCCAGCAGCCCGGGACTTTTCACCGGGGAGCTGTTTTTT.

J is TRBJ2-2 and V is TRBV6-1; D may be TRBD2 (5 bases). There are 14 residues in the CDR3. V dropped 7 bases and J dropped 6 bases, with 15 bases sitting between them. Germline CDR1 is MNHNS and CDR2 is SASEGT. For the CDR3, the DNA is TGTGCCAGCACCCCCGAGGGTGTGGCCGGGGAGCTGTTTTTT. Translating gives CASTPEGVAGELFF.

V is TRBV7-9 and J is TRBJ2-7; 7 bases fit TRBD1. The germline CDR1 and CDR2 sequences are SEHNR and FQNEAQ (reference sequence). J was trimmed by 0 bases and V by 10 bases; bases with no gene match: 6. The CDR3 has 13 amino acids. The CDR3 here is CAISRDSSYEQYV. Written as DNA, the CDR3 is TGTGCCATCTCCCGGGACAGCTCCTACGAGCAGTACGTC.

V is TRBV5-8 and J is TRBJ2-5; D gene ambiguous. Trimming took off 4 bases at V and 5 bases at J, with 12 bases between the two ends. Per germline, CDR1 SGHTS and CDR2 YDEGEE. The CDR3 has 13 residues. The CDR3 nucleotides read TGTGCCAGCAGCAAGCCACTTTTGGAGACCCAGTACTTC. Protein sequence: CASSKPLLETQYF.

Turning to this clone: This sample also contains other DNA sequences that code for the same CDR3. The chain links TRBV19 to TRBJ1-1; D is unclear. V dropped 5 bases and J dropped 1 base, with 11 bases sitting between them. Germline CDR1 reads LNHDA; CDR2 reads SQIVND (reference sequence). This CDR3 spans 14 amino acids. The CDR3 region is CASSPPTGNTEAFF. The CDR3 DNA reads as TGTGCCAGTAGTCCTCCGACGGGGAACACTGAAGCTTTCTTT.

J is TRBJ2-3 and V is TRBV5-4; D gene uncertain. Between the trimmed V and J ends, which lost 0 bases and 0 bases, there was a span of 11 bases. This CDR3 is built from 16 residues. CDR1 SGHNT and CDR2 YYREEE come from the germline V gene (reference sequence). CDR3 residues: CASSLGPPLSTDTQYF. The CDR3 bases are TGTGCCAGCAGCTTGGGGCCTCCTCTGAGCACAGATACGCAGTATTTT.

This chain links TRBV28 with TRBJ2-2, with 9 positions matching TRBD1. This CDR3 has 18 residues. Trimming cost V 8 bases and J 6 bases; bases outside gene matches: 19. Germline CDR1 MDHEN, CDR2 SYDVKM. The CDR3 DNA reads TGTGCCAGCGACGGGCTCGGGACAGGGTCAAATAGGGCCGGGGAGCTGTTTTTT. Translating gives CASDGLGTGSNRAGELFF.

Written as DNA, the CDR3 is TGTGCCACCAGCACCGGGACAGGTCTTTCTCAAGGCCAGTTCTTC. It yields the protein CATSTGTGLSQGQFF. This chain uses TRBV15 with TRBJ2-1, with 8 bases aligning to TRBD1. The ends lost 4 bases at V and 13 bases at J; junction bases unmatched: 15. CDR3 length: 15 amino acids. Germline CDR1 is LNHNV and CDR2 is YYDKDF (reference sequence).

V is TRBV4-2 and J is TRBJ2-3, with D possibly TRBD1 on 5 matching bases. Trimming cost V 4 bases and J 2 bases, with 16 bases left between them. This CDR3 comprises 16 residues. From germline, CDR1 is LGHNA and CDR2 YNFKEQ. In DNA form, the CDR3 reads TGTGCCAGCAGCCCGACCATGTTTGGGGCCACAGATACGCAGTATTTT. Its translation: CASSPTMFGATDTQYF.

This clone is medium-sized. V gene TRBV19 combines with J gene TRBJ1-4; 8 nucleotides agree with TRBD1. The CDR3 loop spans 15 amino acids. The V segment lost 3 bases and the J segment 6 bases; nucleotides outside the gene matches: 6. In germline, CDR1 is LNHDA, CDR2 SQIVND (reference sequence). The CDR3 DNA is TGTGCCAGTAGTATCGGACAGGGAGGATATGAAAAACTGTTTTTT. Its translation: CASSIGQGGYEKLFF.

This chain joins TRBV7-9 and TRBJ1-1; D uncertain. With 5 bases removed from V and 5 bases from J, the gap between germline ends came to 9 bases. The CDR3 has 12 residues. The germline V gene has CDR1 SEHNR and CDR2 FQNEAQ (reference sequence). CDR3 DNA sequence: TGTGCCAGCAGCCGACCGGGGACTGAAGCTTTCTTT. This codes for CASSRPGTEAFF.

CDR3: CASSFDRDRGWETQYF. In DNA form, the CDR3 reads TGTGCCAGCAGTTTCGACCGGGACAGGGGGTGGGAGACCCAGTACTTC. The chain combines TRBV28 with TRBJ2-5, with TRBD1 matching over 11 bases. V shed 3 bases and J 5 bases; nucleotides not matched to a gene: 8. This CDR3 comprises 16 residues. CDR1 and CDR2 from the germline V gene are MDHEN and SYDVKM. Filled out from reference TRBV28 and TRBJ2-5, the complete variable domain reads DVKVTQSSRYLVKRTGEKVFLECVQDMDHENMFWYRQDPGLGLRLIYFSYDVKMKEKGDIPEGYSVSREKKERFSLILESASTNQTSMYLCASSFDRDRGWETQYFGPGTRLLVL.

The V and J genes are TRBV15 and TRBJ2-3, with 7 positions matching TRBD2. V lost 5 bases to trimming and J lost 3 bases; unmatched junction nucleotides: 11. This CDR3 has 16 amino acids. Germline assignment: CDR1 LNHNV and CDR2 YYDKDF (reference sequence). CDR3 in DNA: TGTGCCACCAGCTCTATGCAGCGGGGAGTGACAGATACGCAGTATTTT. Translation gives CATSSMQRGVTDTQYF.

The V and J genes are TRBV5-4 and TRBJ2-7, with TRBD1 matching 9 bases. Germline trimming cut 0 bases from V and 3 bases from J; bases unmatched to any gene: 1. The CDR3 length is 14 residues. Germline loops: CDR1 SGHNT, CDR2 YYREEE (reference sequence). The CDR3 DNA reads as TGTGCCAGCAGCTTGGGGGGACAGGGCTACGAGCAGTACGTC. It is translated as CASSLGGQGYEQYV.

The gene calls are TRBV6-1 and TRBJ1-4, with D possibly matching TRBD1 (5 bases). The V and J ends lost 8 bases and 6 bases respectively, with 19 bases between them. The germline gives CDR1 MNHNS, CDR2 SASEGT. The length of the CDR3 is 15 residues. CDR3 protein: CASRGLQVFHEKLFF. The CDR3 coding sequence is TGTGCCAGCCGAGGCTTACAGGTTTTTCATGAAAAACTGTTTTTT.

The chain links TRBV7-9 to TRBJ2-7, with 11 bases that match TRBD1. Germline CDR1 reads SEHNR; CDR2 reads FQNEAQ (reference sequence). The CDR3 has 14 amino acids. Losses at the gene ends were 1 base for V and 6 bases for J; bases not matched to a gene: 2. CDR3 DNA: TGTGCCAGCAGCTTAGGGACAGGGGGCAGCGAGCAGTACGTC. It translates to CASSLGTGGSEQYV.

V is TRBV13 and J is TRBJ1-4; D may be TRBD1 (5 bases). This CDR3 region has 13 residues. CDR1 and CDR2 from the germline V gene are PRHDT and FYEKMQ (reference sequence). The V gene lost 6 bases and the J gene lost 4 bases, with 9 bases spanning the gap. The CDR3 nucleotides read TGTGCCAGCAGTCAGGGCCATAATGAAAAACTGTTTTTT. Translated, it gives CASSQGHNEKLFF.

This clone was seen a few times. The junction and the germline gene differ at one end; a read error may be behind it. This sequence joins TRBV5-4 and TRBJ2-7; weak D call: TRBD1 (6 bases). CDR1 SGHNT and CDR2 YYREEE come from the germline V gene (reference sequence). This CDR3 is 16 amino acids long. The CDR3 sequence is CASSPDFGQSYYEQYF. CDR3 in DNA: TGCGCCAGCAGCCCAGATTTCGGACAGTCCTACTACGAGCAGTACTTC. Full variable domain (outside the CDR3, taken from reference TRBV5-4 and TRBJ2-7): ETGVTQSPTHLIKTRGQQVTLRCSSQSGHNTVSWYQQALGQGPQFIFQYYREEENGRGNFPPRFSGLQFPNYSSELNVNALELDDSALYLCASSPDFGQSYYEQYFGPGTRLTVT.

The chain links TRBV11-3 to TRBJ2-1; TRBD2 matches 12 bases. J lost 5 bases, V lost 4 bases, and 6 bases had no gene match. This CDR3 spans 16 amino acids. The germline CDR1 and CDR2 sequences are SGHNT and YENEEA. The CDR3 DNA is TGTGCCAGCAGCTCCTACACTAGCGGGGGGCACAATGAGCAGTTCTTC. Its translation: CASSSYTSGGHNEQFF.